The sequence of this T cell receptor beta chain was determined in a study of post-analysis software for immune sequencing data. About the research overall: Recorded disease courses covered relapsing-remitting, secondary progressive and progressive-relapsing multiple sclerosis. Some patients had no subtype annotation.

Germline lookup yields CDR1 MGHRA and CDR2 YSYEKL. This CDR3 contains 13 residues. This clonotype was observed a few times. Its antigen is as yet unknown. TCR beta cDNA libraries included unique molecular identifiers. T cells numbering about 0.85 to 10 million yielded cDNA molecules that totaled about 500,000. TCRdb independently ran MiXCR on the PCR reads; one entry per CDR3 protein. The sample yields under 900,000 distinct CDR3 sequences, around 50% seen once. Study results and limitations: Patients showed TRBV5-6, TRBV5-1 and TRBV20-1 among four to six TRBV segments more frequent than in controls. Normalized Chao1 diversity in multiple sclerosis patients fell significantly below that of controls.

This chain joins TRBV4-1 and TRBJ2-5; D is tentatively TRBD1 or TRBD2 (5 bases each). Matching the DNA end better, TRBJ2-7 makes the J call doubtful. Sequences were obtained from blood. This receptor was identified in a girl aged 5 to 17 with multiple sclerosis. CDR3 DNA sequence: TGCGCCAGCAGCCAACGGGACCGCTACGAGCAGTACTTC. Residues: CASSQRDRYEQYF.